This section outlines one T cell receptor beta chain sequence together with its context. This clone came up a few times. It has no known antigen specificity. The sample holds no much larger clone one base away, and base qualities are not on file. To prepare the library, the immunoSEQ multiplex PCR assay was applied. A mixture of 60 forward primers for TCR Vbeta segments and 13 reverse primers for TCR Jbeta segments was used in the multiplex PCR. Amplification of the CDR3 region of rearranged TCR beta genes was performed with a multiplex PCR assay on genomic DNA. On the Illumina HiSeq System, the amplified TCR beta libraries were sequenced as 87-base-pair reads. On the authors' methods: In a later analysis, roughly 80 million unique TCR beta chains were counted across the 500 to 850 repertoires, and approximately 11 million of these chains were shared by at least two donors. A nearest-neighbor algorithm error-corrected the raw reads and collapsed the reads into unique sequences, merging closely related sequences to remove PCR and sequencing errors. Alignment of CDR3 sequences to IMGT reference sequences was used to assign V, D and J gene segments. For a sequence to be retained, a match of at least six nucleotides to both a V gene segment and a J gene segment was required. Rearrangements were called productive when the CDR3 lacked stop codons and stayed in frame with V and J; all others were non-productive. Following IMGT convention, CDR3 was defined as the stretch from the second conserved V-encoded cysteine to the conserved J-encoded phenylalanine. The earlier analysis of 500 to 750 of the donors excluded any sequence lacking an unambiguous match to a single V gene segment. An earlier analysis of a few hundred of the donors called V segments functional above 56.7% productive rearrangements and segregating when the between-donor standard deviation exceeded 5%. A statistical classification framework was built for diagnosing cytomegalovirus status from the catalog of TCR beta chain sequences. A later analysis assigned V and J genes by comparing TCR nucleotide sequences with IMGT/GENE-DB human TR gene sequences. In a later analysis, CDR3 sequences and most-parsimonious VDJ recombination scenarios were assigned using the TCRdist pipeline. A later analysis defined each TCR beta chain by its CDR3 amino acid sequence plus V-gene family, and excluded reads lacking a unique V-gene family. In a later analysis, fewer than 650 highly shared, low-generation-probability nucleotide sequences were removed to address suspected cross-contamination and a sequencing artifact. In a later analysis, a clonal expansion index was calculated for each public chain from normalized within-repertoire ranks of inferred template counts. A later analysis computed generation probabilities with a VDJ recombination model fitted to out-of-frame rearrangements, and checked the results against IGoR. Hypergeometric tests were used in a later analysis to score TCR-TCR, TCR-HLA and TCR-CMV co-occurrence, with a repertoire-size bias correction applied to the TCR pairs. In a later analysis, false discovery rates were estimated by permuting HLA or CMV assignments 20 times. In a later analysis, co-occurring TCRs were grouped using DBSCAN, with TCRdist sequence similarity added in when clustering inside HLA-allele-positive subsets. Repertoires with fewer than 30,000 or more than 120,000 public chains, plus five repertoires with anomalous nucleotide sharing, were excluded from co-occurrence clustering. TCRdb took this table from immuneACCESS and kept in-frame rearrangements with V and J called. Such tables lack part of the clones; where checked against another copy, unresolved V genes explain under half of the gap, and the rest is unexplained. The DNA gave D and trimming, while V, J and clone size come from that table. The table for this sample lists under 200,000 clones; about 71% of them were counted only once. The ten largest account for roughly 1.4% of the sample.

Including the terminal cysteine and phenylalanine, the CDR3 comprises 14 residues. Of the read, only the CDR3 DNA is kept; its 42 bases are in frame from base 1. Sequences LNHDA (CDR1) and SQIVND (CDR2) are obtained from the germline V gene (reference sequence). The junction shows trimming of 7 bases on V and 5 bases on J, and the gene matches do not reach 5 bases of it. The sample comes from a study of cytomegalovirus exposure and HLA in healthy donors (dated by TCRdb to 2016 to 2017). Notes on the research overall: According to an earlier analysis of several hundred of the donors, roughly 180 million T cells yielded some 120 million unique TCR beta sequences and around 300 Gb of sequence data. An early release that covered about 600 HLA-typed donors contained approximately 300 gigabases of sequencing data and 70 million to 100 million unique TCR sequences. Of the 398 genotyped donors, 75% to 85% were placed in the genetic ancestry cluster associated with self-reported Caucasian donors. The study aimed to test whether signatures of past pathogen exposure could be identified by cataloging public T cell receptors. The study used immunosequencing to profile the T cell repertoires of several hundred subjects and linked those repertoires to cytomegalovirus serostatus. In addition to the first cohort of around 670 subjects, a separate validation cohort of 130 or so different subjects was used. To predict cytomegalovirus infection status, the study combined high-throughput TCR immunosequencing, statistical association of individual TCRs with disease status, and machine learning. In a later analysis, previously published TCR beta repertoires from 666 donors were re-analyzed and high-resolution HLA genotyping was added so that TCR occurrence patterns could be studied. The later analysis used no new phenotypic data to find candidate immune exposures, relying instead on TCR beta sequences and their occurrence across donors. An earlier analysis of roughly 600 of the donors used high-throughput TCR beta sequencing to judge whether each TCR beta V gene segment behaved as functional or pseudogenic. Donor age, sex, ethnicity and CMV serostatus were compiled alongside the repertoire data. A later genetic analysis used genome-wide SNP genotypes for about 65% of the 666 donors, treating that subset as a discovery cohort. All discovery cohort repertoires had been generated on a single sequencing platform. Both class I and class II loci were covered by HLA typing, at four-digit resolution. The number of typed donors differed by locus: about 629-630 for A, B, C, DRB1 and DQB1; 522 for DQA1; roughly 600 for DPA1; and about 450 for DPB1. Because of strong linkage in the cohort, a few DR-DQ haplotypes were treated as single units for association and clustering. Among some 410 genotyped donors of the cohort, an average of around 250,000 unique TCR beta nucleotide sequences was sequenced per donor, of which about 18% were non-productive. The full study reports these points: A further reported finding was that TCR beta sequences accurately predicted the HLA-A and HLA-B alleles for most subjects in the first cohort. Correlated functional status among segregating V segments might reflect linkage disequilibrium, but an unknown experimental factor could not be ruled out. At a false discovery rate of 0.05, a later analysis linked under 20,000 TCR beta sequences to specific HLA alleles. In both the original and validation cohorts, the classifier was reported to diagnose cytomegalovirus status with high specificity and sensitivity. Some IMGT-functional V segments, including TRBV6-2 and TRBV6-3, could not be told apart with the 87-base-pair reads, so those segments were excluded. While some public TCRs were present in many individuals, most TCR sequences turned up only very rarely across donors. Most CMV-associated TCR beta chains appeared to be HLA-restricted in a later analysis, and the HLA associations seemed to be driven largely by CMV exposure. In vitro tests confirmed that a few of the cytomegalovirus-associated TCR beta chains recognize cytomegalovirus antigens. The study listed 164 TCR beta chains as associated with cytomegalovirus. In an earlier analysis of around 500 of the donors, most TCR beta V segments appeared in productive rearrangements about 87% or about 30% of the time, broadly matching IMGT annotations. A cluster of highly shared sequence variants was judged likely to be a technical artifact of the sequencing pipeline. CMV serostatus was the only immune exposure information available for the cohort. Because HLA typing was missing for some donors at each locus, association tests included only the typed subset. The earlier analysis of almost 600 of the donors excluded roughly 17 rarely observed V segments, including chromosome 9 orphons, because counts were too low. In a later analysis, the rate of TCR association differed among HLA loci, with DRB1 alleles having the most associated TCRs and HLA-C alleles having the fewest. Compared with the roughly 600-donor mean, donors in an Asian-associated ancestry cluster had fewer N-insertions in productive TCRs, according to a later genetic analysis. It was suggested by the authors that the approach could potentially be generalized to other disease states and immunological phenotypes. In a later genetic analysis, a missense DCLRE1C variant was associated with V-gene and J-gene trimming of TCR beta chains, and the association was replicated in an independent cohort. When HLA alleles, especially DR and DQ, strongly co-occurred, TCR associations were difficult to assign to individual alleles. The cohort was sequenced for TCR beta chains only, and without alpha or paired-chain data the features that could be detected were limited. Several of the top co-occurrence clusters appeared to be linked to parvovirus B19, influenza, CMV and Epstein-Barr virus, according to a later analysis. In a later analysis, HLA-associated TCR beta chains showed more clonal expansion and lower generation probabilities than non-associated chains that were equally common. Sequencing depth was assumed to be roughly uniform across donors in the presence/absence analyses, though that assumption may not hold.

The cohort consisted of 670 or so healthy bone marrow donors. Cohort members were all nominally healthy when sampled, although unrecorded immune exposures were likely present. The donor was CMV seronegative and belonged to the group of over 350 seronegative cohort members. Each donor provided a peripheral blood sample, and peripheral blood mononuclear cells were used for TCR beta sequencing. Genomic DNA extraction from the blood cell samples was performed with the Qiagen DNeasy Blood Extraction Kit. Source material: PBMCs. This clonotype was obtained from a man aged 50 to 59 in good health and CMV-seronegative. The V and J segments used are TRBV19 and TRBJ1-1, with 12 middle bases fitting TRBD1. The sequenced DNA: TGTGCCAGTAAAGGGGACAGGGGGCGGACTGAAGCTTTCTTT. Its amino acids are CASKGDRGRTEAFF.